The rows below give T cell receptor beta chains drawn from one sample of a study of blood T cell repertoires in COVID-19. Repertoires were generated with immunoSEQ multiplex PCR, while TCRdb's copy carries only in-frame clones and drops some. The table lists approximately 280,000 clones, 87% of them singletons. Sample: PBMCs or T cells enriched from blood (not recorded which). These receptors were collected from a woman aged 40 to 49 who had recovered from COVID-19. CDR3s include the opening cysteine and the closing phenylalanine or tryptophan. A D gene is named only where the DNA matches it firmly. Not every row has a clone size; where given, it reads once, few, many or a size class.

cdr3_nt: TGTGCCACCACTAGGGGGTATAATTCACCCCTCCACTTT
cdr3_aa: CATTRGYNSPLHF
v_call: TRBV12-3/TRBV12-4
clone_size: .
d_call: .
j_call: TRBJ1-6

cdr3_nt: TGTGCCAGCAGCCGAGGGGGATCCTACAATGAGCAGTTCTTC
cdr3_aa: CASSRGGSYNEQFF
v_call: TRBV11-2
clone_size: .
d_call: .
j_call: TRBJ2-1

cdr3_nt: TGTGCCAGCAGCTTACAGGTTAATAATTCACCCCTCCACTTT
cdr3_aa: CASSLQVNNSPLHF
v_call: TRBV7-2
clone_size: .
d_call: .
j_call: TRBJ1-6

cdr3_nt: TGTGCCAGCAGTTACTCTGGCAGGGGATGGAACACTGAAGCTTTCTTT
cdr3_aa: CASSYSGRGWNTEAFF
v_call: TRBV6-5
clone_size: .
d_call: .
j_call: TRBJ1-1

cdr3_nt: TGTGCCAGCAGCTTGGAGAACAGGAAATACAATGAGCAGTTCTTC
cdr3_aa: CASSLENRKYNEQFF
v_call: TRBV5-4
clone_size: .
d_call: .
j_call: TRBJ2-1

cdr3_nt: TGTGCCAGCAGCCCACCCCCAGGGGCTGGAGCTTTCTTT
cdr3_aa: CASSPPPGAGAFF
v_call: TRBV5-8
clone_size: few
d_call: .
j_call: TRBJ1-1

cdr3_nt: TGTGCCAGCAGTCTAACAGGGATTCAGGACTATGGCTACACCTTC
cdr3_aa: CASSLTGIQDYGYTF
v_call: TRBV6-2/TRBV6-3
clone_size: .
d_call: .
j_call: TRBJ1-2

cdr3_nt: TGCGCCAGCAGCCTTACAGGGGGGATCTCCTACAATGAGCAGTTCTTC
cdr3_aa: CASSLTGGISYNEQFF
v_call: TRBV5-1
clone_size: once
d_call: TRBD1
j_call: TRBJ2-1

cdr3_nt: TGTGCCAGCAGCGCCTTGCAGGGGGGAGGTTCACCCCTCCACTTT
cdr3_aa: CASSALQGGGSPLHF
v_call: TRBV14
clone_size: .
d_call: TRBD1
j_call: TRBJ1-6

cdr3_nt: TGTGCCAGTAGTCAACCGCTAAGACAGTCTGGGTCGGACACCGGGGAGCTGTTTTTT
cdr3_aa: CASSQPLRQSGSDTGELFF
v_call: TRBV19
clone_size: .
d_call: .
j_call: TRBJ2-2

cdr3_nt: TGTGCCAGCACGGCAGGAAGTGTGGAGACCCAGTACTTC
cdr3_aa: CASTAGSVETQYF
v_call: TRBV21-1
clone_size: .
d_call: .
j_call: TRBJ2-5

cdr3_nt: TGTGCCAGCAGCCTAGACAGGGGGCGCGGCTACACCTTC
cdr3_aa: CASSLDRGRGYTF
v_call: TRBV7-2
clone_size: .
d_call: TRBD1
j_call: TRBJ1-2

cdr3_nt: TGCAGCGTTGGGGGACTAGCGGGAGTCGGAGATACGCAGTATTTT
cdr3_aa: CSVGGLAGVGDTQYF
v_call: TRBV29-1
clone_size: .
d_call: TRBD2
j_call: TRBJ2-3

cdr3_nt: TGTGCCAGCTCACGCTCAGGGGGACTGAACACTGAAGCTTTCTTT
cdr3_aa: CASSRSGGLNTEAFF
v_call: TRBV18
clone_size: .
d_call: TRBD1
j_call: TRBJ1-1

cdr3_nt: TGTGCCAGCAGCTTCGTAGCAGGGACTAGCGGACCCACAGATACGCAGTATTTT
cdr3_aa: CASSFVAGTSGPTDTQYF
v_call: TRBV11-2
clone_size: .
d_call: TRBD2
j_call: TRBJ2-3

cdr3_nt: TGTGCCAGCTCGCCACTCGGACAGTCCTACGAGCAGTACTTC
cdr3_aa: CASSPLGQSYEQYF
v_call: TRBV18
clone_size: once
d_call: .
j_call: TRBJ2-7

cdr3_nt: TGTGCCAGCAGTTACATGGGACTTAATGAGCAGTTCTTC
cdr3_aa: CASSYMGLNEQFF
v_call: TRBV6-2/TRBV6-3
clone_size: .
d_call: .
j_call: TRBJ2-1

cdr3_nt: TGTGCCAGCAGCCCACTAGCGGCCCCCCTTGGTGAGCAGTTCTTC
cdr3_aa: CASSPLAAPLGEQFF
v_call: TRBV7-6
clone_size: .
d_call: TRBD2
j_call: TRBJ2-1

cdr3_nt: TGTGCCAGCAGCCTGGACAGGGGTTCTCAGCCCCAGCATTTT
cdr3_aa: CASSLDRGSQPQHF
v_call: TRBV7-2
clone_size: .
d_call: TRBD1
j_call: TRBJ1-5

cdr3_nt: TGTGCCAGCAGCCCCACCGGGACAGTGAACACCGGGGAGCTGTTTTTT
cdr3_aa: CASSPTGTVNTGELFF
v_call: TRBV7-3
clone_size: once
d_call: TRBD1
j_call: TRBJ2-2

cdr3_nt: TGTGCCAGCAGCTCATCCGGGACAGGGATCAATGAGCAGTTCTTC
cdr3_aa: CASSSSGTGINEQFF
v_call: TRBV5-6
clone_size: .
d_call: TRBD1
j_call: TRBJ2-1

cdr3_nt: TGTGCCAGCAGCTTTGCCGGGACAGGGGCGTACGAGCAGTACTTC
cdr3_aa: CASSFAGTGAYEQYF
v_call: TRBV11-1
clone_size: .
d_call: TRBD1
j_call: TRBJ2-7

cdr3_nt: TGTGCCAGCAGCTCTAGCGGGAGGGCTGTTGAGCAGTTCTTC
cdr3_aa: CASSSSGRAVEQFF
v_call: TRBV13
clone_size: .
d_call: TRBD2
j_call: TRBJ2-1

cdr3_nt: TGTGCCAGCACCCTAGCGGGTGGGGCCTACGAGCAGTACTTC
cdr3_aa: CASTLAGGAYEQYF
v_call: TRBV11-2
clone_size: .
d_call: TRBD2
j_call: TRBJ2-7

cdr3_nt: TGTGCCAGCAGCTCTTCGGGAGGGAATGAGCAGTTCTTC
cdr3_aa: CASSSSGGNEQFF
v_call: TRBV11-3
clone_size: .
d_call: TRBD2
j_call: TRBJ2-1

cdr3_nt: TGCGCCAGCAGCCAAGGGATCTCCAGGTTAGGCCAAGCTTTCTTT
cdr3_aa: CASSQGISRLGQAFF
v_call: TRBV4-3
clone_size: .
d_call: .
j_call: TRBJ1-1

cdr3_nt: TGTGCCAGCTCTGGGGTGCTGGGGCCAATTTTCGGCTACACCTTC
cdr3_aa: CASSGVLGPIFGYTF
v_call: TRBV2
clone_size: .
d_call: .
j_call: TRBJ1-2

cdr3_nt: TGTGCCAGCTCTGCGGGCTCTCAAGAGACCCAGTACTTC
cdr3_aa: CASSAGSQETQYF
v_call: TRBV6-5
clone_size: once
d_call: .
j_call: TRBJ2-5

cdr3_nt: TGCGCCAGCAGCGGCGGGAGAAGCACAGATACGCAGTATTTT
cdr3_aa: CASSGGRSTDTQYF
v_call: TRBV5-1
clone_size: .
d_call: TRBD2
j_call: TRBJ2-3

cdr3_nt: TGTGCCAGCAGTTTATCGAGCCTTAATGAGCAGTTCTTC
cdr3_aa: CASSLSSLNEQFF
v_call: TRBV27
clone_size: .
d_call: .
j_call: TRBJ2-1

cdr3_nt: TGTGCCAGCAGTCCACGACTAGCGGGAACCTACGAGCAGTACTTC
cdr3_aa: CASSPRLAGTYEQYF
v_call: TRBV7-9
clone_size: .
d_call: TRBD2
j_call: TRBJ2-7

cdr3_nt: TGTGCCAGCAGCTTAGAGGCATCTCATGGCTACACCTTC
cdr3_aa: CASSLEASHGYTF
v_call: TRBV11-2
clone_size: .
d_call: .
j_call: TRBJ1-2

cdr3_nt: TGTGCCAGCGGGAGGAGACTAGCGGGGGATTACAATGAGCAGTTCTTC
cdr3_aa: CASGRRLAGDYNEQFF
v_call: TRBV9
clone_size: .
d_call: TRBD2
j_call: TRBJ2-1

cdr3_nt: TGTGCCAGCAGCCCCCCTCGGGAGGTCTCTTACGAGCAGTACTTC
cdr3_aa: CASSPPREVSYEQYF
v_call: TRBV4-2
clone_size: .
d_call: TRBD2
j_call: TRBJ2-7

cdr3_nt: TGTGCCAGCAGCTCTGGACAAGGGGCCTACGAGCAGTACTTC
cdr3_aa: CASSSGQGAYEQYF
v_call: TRBV7-8
clone_size: .
d_call: .
j_call: TRBJ2-7

cdr3_nt: TGTGCCAGCAGCCGAGAGCCCTGGACGCCTTCGGGGGAGCAGTACTTC
cdr3_aa: CASSREPWTPSGEQYF
v_call: TRBV27
clone_size: .
d_call: .
j_call: TRBJ2-7

cdr3_nt: TGTGCCAGCACGGGGACTAGCGGGAGCCACGAGCAGTACTTC
cdr3_aa: CASTGTSGSHEQYF
v_call: TRBV2
clone_size: .
d_call: TRBD2
j_call: TRBJ2-7

cdr3_nt: TGTGCCAGCAGTTCAGGGAACTCCTACGAGCAGTACTTC
cdr3_aa: CASSSGNSYEQYF
v_call: TRBV28
clone_size: .
d_call: .
j_call: TRBJ2-7

cdr3_nt: TGTGCCAGCAGCCAGACCGGGACTAGCGATGTTGATGAGCAGTTCTTC
cdr3_aa: CASSQTGTSDVDEQFF
v_call: TRBV3-1/TRBV3-2
clone_size: .
d_call: TRBD2
j_call: TRBJ2-1

cdr3_nt: TGTGCCAGCAGTTACTCGATCAGGGCTTTGGCCGAGCAGTACTTC
cdr3_aa: CASSYSIRALAEQYF
v_call: TRBV6-5
clone_size: once
d_call: .
j_call: TRBJ2-7

cdr3_nt: TGTGCCAGCAGTGAACGGCTAGCGGGAGGCGATGAGCAGTTCTTC
cdr3_aa: CASSERLAGGDEQFF
v_call: TRBV2
clone_size: .
d_call: TRBD2
j_call: TRBJ2-1

cdr3_nt: TGTGCCAGCAGTTTGAGCGCCACAGATACGCAGTATTTT
cdr3_aa: CASSLSATDTQYF
v_call: TRBV12-3/TRBV12-4
clone_size: .
d_call: .
j_call: TRBJ2-3

cdr3_nt: TGTGCCAGCAGCTTAGATTTTACCTACGAGCAGTACTTC
cdr3_aa: CASSLDFTYEQYF
v_call: TRBV7-2
clone_size: .
d_call: .
j_call: TRBJ2-7

cdr3_nt: TGTGCCAGCAGTTACTCGACCGCAAAGACTAGCGGGAGGTACCAAGAGACCCAGTACTTC
cdr3_aa: CASSYSTAKTSGRYQETQYF
v_call: TRBV6-2/TRBV6-3
clone_size: .
d_call: TRBD2
j_call: TRBJ2-5

cdr3_nt: TGTGCCAGTAGTAGGCTAGAAGTCTGGAGTACGCAGTATTTT
cdr3_aa: CASSRLEVWSTQYF
v_call: TRBV19
clone_size: .
d_call: .
j_call: TRBJ2-3

cdr3_nt: TGTGCCAGTCAACAGGGTTGGCCGAATGAAAAACTGTTTTTT
cdr3_aa: CASQQGWPNEKLFF
v_call: TRBV6-5
clone_size: .
d_call: .
j_call: TRBJ1-4

cdr3_nt: TGTGCCAGCAGTTACTCGATCCTACGGGAGAGCTCCTACAATGAGCAGTTCTTC
cdr3_aa: CASSYSILRESSYNEQFF
v_call: TRBV6-2/TRBV6-3
clone_size: .
d_call: .
j_call: TRBJ2-1

cdr3_nt: TGTGCCAGCTACAAAAACTCGGGTGTGTCCGAGCAGTACTTC
cdr3_aa: CASYKNSGVSEQYF
v_call: TRBV5-6
clone_size: .
d_call: .
j_call: TRBJ2-7

cdr3_nt: TGTGCCAGCAGTTTTTTGAGCGGTCTGAGCTCCTACGAGCAGTACTTC
cdr3_aa: CASSFLSGLSSYEQYF
v_call: TRBV28
clone_size: .
d_call: .
j_call: TRBJ2-7

cdr3_nt: TGCGCCAGCACCCCCGGGACATCAGGAAACACCATATATTTT
cdr3_aa: CASTPGTSGNTIYF
v_call: TRBV5-1
clone_size: .
d_call: .
j_call: TRBJ1-3

cdr3_nt: TGTGCCAGCAGCTTAGAAACAGGGAGTCACACCGGGGAGCTGTTTTTT
cdr3_aa: CASSLETGSHTGELFF
v_call: TRBV7-8
clone_size: .
d_call: .
j_call: TRBJ2-2

cdr3_nt: TGTGCCAGCAGAAATGGACAGGGCCCCTACAATGAGCAGTTCTTC
cdr3_aa: CASRNGQGPYNEQFF
v_call: TRBV6-5
clone_size: .
d_call: TRBD1
j_call: TRBJ2-1

cdr3_nt: TGTGCCAGCAGTTATACCCGGGGGGAGGACATTCAGTACTTC
cdr3_aa: CASSYTRGEDIQYF
v_call: TRBV6-6
clone_size: .
d_call: TRBD2
j_call: TRBJ2-4

cdr3_nt: TGTGCCACCAGTGATTCTAGCAGACCTAATAGCAATCAGCCCCAGCATTTT
cdr3_aa: CATSDSSRPNSNQPQHF
v_call: TRBV24-1
clone_size: once
d_call: .
j_call: TRBJ1-5

cdr3_nt: TGCGCCAGCAGCCAAGACCCAGGGGTACCTGTCCACGAGCAGTACTTC
cdr3_aa: CASSQDPGVPVHEQYF
v_call: TRBV4-3
clone_size: .
d_call: .
j_call: TRBJ2-7